This T cell receptor beta chain emerged from a study of vaccination and CD4 T cells after COVID-19. Study context: The authors used overlapping spike peptides from SARS-CoV-2, HCoV-NL63, HCoV-OC43 and HCoV-229E to stimulate cells. The authors gave control cultures a CEFX pool, an HIV-1 Nef pool, or no peptide. Study-level findings and limits: In convalescent patients, a median approximately 86% of post-vaccine SARS-CoV-2-reactive clones appeared only after vaccination.

With the Oncomine TCR Beta short-read assay, DNA from cultured CD4+ T cells was sequenced. TCRdb re-called the PCR reads with MiXCR, one entry per CDR3 protein. The sample lists about 26,000 distinct CDR3 sequences, approximately 40% seen once, with about 3.4% in the top ten. This CDR3 has 15 residues. CDR1 and CDR2 from the germline V gene are ENHRY and SYGVKD. J gave up 4 bases and V 6 bases, and 11 bases lay outside the gene matches. The sample's time point: late sampling 161 to 241 days after vaccination in a few convalescent patients. This sample's treatment: roughly nine-day PBMC culture with coronavirus spike peptide pools or control peptides (ViraFEST assay). Peptide-pool expansion of antigen-specific T cells preceded TCR sequencing in ViraFEST. As for this clonotype: The target antigen is unknown.

The chain couples TRBV10-3 to TRBJ1-2; 7 bases fit TRBD1. The TCR sequence derives from a human donor who had recovered from COVID-19. The sequenced sample was CD4+ T cells from blood, cultured in vitro, obtained about 7 months after SARS-CoV-2 vaccination. The CDR3 spells CAISTTDREPYGYTF. In DNA form, the CDR3 reads TGTGCCATCAGCACGACAGACAGGGAACCCTATGGCTACACCTTC.